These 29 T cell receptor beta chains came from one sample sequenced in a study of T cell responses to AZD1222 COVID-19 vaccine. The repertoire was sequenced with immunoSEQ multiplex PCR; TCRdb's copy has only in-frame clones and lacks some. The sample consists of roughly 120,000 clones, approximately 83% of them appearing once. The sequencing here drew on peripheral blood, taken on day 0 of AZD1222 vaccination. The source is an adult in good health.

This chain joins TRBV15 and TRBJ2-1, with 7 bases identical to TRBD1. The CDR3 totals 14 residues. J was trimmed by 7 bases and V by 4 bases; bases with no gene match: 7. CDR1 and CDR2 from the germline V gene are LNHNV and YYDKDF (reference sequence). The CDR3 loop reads CATSNRGSKNEQFF. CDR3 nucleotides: TGTGCCACCAGCAACAGGGGCAGCAAAAATGAGCAGTTCTTC.

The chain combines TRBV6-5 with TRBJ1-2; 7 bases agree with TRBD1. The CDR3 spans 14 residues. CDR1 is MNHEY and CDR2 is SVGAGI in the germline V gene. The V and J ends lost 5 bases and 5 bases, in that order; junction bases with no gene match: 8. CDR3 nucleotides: TGTGCCAGCAGTCCGGGGGGGACAGCTTATGGCTACACCTTC. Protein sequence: CASSPGGTAYGYTF.

The CDR3 loop reads CASSLIAGRTDTQYF. The CDR3 DNA reads as TGTGCCAGCAGCTTAATAGCGGGGCGCACAGATACGCAGTATTTT. The chain combines TRBV5-4 with TRBJ2-3, with 8 positions matching TRBD2. The CDR3 runs 15 residues. The V gene's germline CDR1 is SGHNT and CDR2 YYREEE (reference sequence). V dropped 2 bases and J dropped 1; count of bases not matched to a gene: 3. Using reference TRBV5-4 and TRBJ2-3 for the parts outside the CDR3, the full variable domain is ETGVTQSPTHLIKTRGQQVTLRCSSQSGHNTVSWYQQALGQGPQFIFQYYREEENGRGNFPPRFSGLQFPNYSSELNVNALELDDSALYLCASSLIAGRTDTQYFGPGTRLTVL.

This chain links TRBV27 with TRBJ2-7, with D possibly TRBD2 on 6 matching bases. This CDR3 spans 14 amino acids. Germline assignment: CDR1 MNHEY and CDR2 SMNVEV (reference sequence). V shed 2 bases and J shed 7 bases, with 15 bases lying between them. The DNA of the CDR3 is TGTGCCAGCAGTTTAACCTACGGGAGCGGAGAGCAGTACTTC. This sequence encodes CASSLTYGSGEQYF.

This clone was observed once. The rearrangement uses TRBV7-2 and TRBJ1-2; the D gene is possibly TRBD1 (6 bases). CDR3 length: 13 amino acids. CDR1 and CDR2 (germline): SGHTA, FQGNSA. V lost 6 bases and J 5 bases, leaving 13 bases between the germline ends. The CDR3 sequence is CASRSGGYYGYTF. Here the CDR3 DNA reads TGTGCCAGCAGATCTGGGGGCTATTATGGCTACACCTTC.

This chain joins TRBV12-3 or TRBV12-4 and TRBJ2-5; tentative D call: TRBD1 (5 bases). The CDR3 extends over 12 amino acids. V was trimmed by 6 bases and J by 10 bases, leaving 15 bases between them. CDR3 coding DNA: TGTGCCAGCAGCTCCCAGCTAGGGGACCAGTACTTC. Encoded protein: CASSSQLGDQYF.

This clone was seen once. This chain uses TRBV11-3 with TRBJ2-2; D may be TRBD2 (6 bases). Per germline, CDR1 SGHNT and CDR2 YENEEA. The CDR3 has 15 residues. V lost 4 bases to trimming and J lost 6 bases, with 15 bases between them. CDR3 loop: CASSYGGGRAGELFF. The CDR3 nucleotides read TGTGCCAGCAGCTACGGGGGTGGTCGGGCCGGGGAGCTGTTTTTT.

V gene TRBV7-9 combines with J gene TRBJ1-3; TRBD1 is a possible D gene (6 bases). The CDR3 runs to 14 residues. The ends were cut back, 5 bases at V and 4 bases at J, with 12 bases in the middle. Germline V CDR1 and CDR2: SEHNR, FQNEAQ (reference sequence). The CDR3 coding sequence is TGTGCCAGCAGCCGCAGGGGTGAGGGAAACACCATATATTTT. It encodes CASSRRGEGNTIYF.

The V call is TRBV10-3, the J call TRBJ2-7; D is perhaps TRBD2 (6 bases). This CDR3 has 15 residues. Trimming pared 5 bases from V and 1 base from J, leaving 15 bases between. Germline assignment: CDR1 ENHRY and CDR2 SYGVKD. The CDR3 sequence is CAISLGGWGSYEQYF. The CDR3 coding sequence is TGTGCCATCAGTTTGGGGGGATGGGGTTCCTACGAGCAGTACTTC.

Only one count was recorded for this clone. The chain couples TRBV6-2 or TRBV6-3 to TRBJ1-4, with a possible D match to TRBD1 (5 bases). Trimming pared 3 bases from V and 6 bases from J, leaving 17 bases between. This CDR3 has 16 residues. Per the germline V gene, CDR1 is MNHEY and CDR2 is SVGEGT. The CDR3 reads CASSYRVSTADEKLFF. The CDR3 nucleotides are TGTGCCAGCAGTTATCGTGTGTCGACAGCCGATGAAAAACTGTTTTTT.

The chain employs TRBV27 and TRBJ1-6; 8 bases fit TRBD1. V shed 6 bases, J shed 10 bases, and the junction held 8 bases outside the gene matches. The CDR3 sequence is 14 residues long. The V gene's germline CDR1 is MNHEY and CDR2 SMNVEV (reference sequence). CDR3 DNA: TGTGCCAGCAGCCAGCAGGACAGGGTCTCACCCCTCCACTTT. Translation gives CASSQQDRVSPLHF.

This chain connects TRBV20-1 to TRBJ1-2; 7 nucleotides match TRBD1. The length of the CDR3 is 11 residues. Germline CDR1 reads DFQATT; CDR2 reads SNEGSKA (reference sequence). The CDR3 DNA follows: TGCAGCACTCGACAGGGCCATGGCTACACCTTC. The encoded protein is CSTRQGHGYTF.

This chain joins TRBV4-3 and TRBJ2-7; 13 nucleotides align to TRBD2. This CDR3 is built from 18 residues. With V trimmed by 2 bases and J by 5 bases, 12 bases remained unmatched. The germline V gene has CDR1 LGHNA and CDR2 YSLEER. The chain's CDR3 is CASSQSGTSGIWSDEQYF. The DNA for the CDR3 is TGCGCCAGCAGCCAAAGTGGGACTAGCGGGATATGGTCCGACGAGCAGTACTTC.

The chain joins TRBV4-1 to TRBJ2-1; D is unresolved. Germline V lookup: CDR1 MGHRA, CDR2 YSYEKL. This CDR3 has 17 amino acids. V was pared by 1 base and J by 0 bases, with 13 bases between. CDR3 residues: CASSQGGLISSYNEQFF. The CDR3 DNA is TGCGCCAGCAGCCAAGGTGGGCTAATCAGCTCCTACAATGAGCAGTTCTTC.

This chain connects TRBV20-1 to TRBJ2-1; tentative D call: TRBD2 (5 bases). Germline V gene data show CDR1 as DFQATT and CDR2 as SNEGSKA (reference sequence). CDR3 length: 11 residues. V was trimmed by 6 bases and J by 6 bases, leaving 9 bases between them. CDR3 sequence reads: CSALRGNEQFF. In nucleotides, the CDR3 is TGCAGTGCCCTCCGGGGCAATGAGCAGTTCTTC.

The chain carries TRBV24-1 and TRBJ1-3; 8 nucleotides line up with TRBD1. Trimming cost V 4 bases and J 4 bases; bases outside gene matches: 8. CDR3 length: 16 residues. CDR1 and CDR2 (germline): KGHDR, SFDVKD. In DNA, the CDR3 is TGTGCCACCAGTGACCGGACAGGGCCTGGGGGAAACACCATATATTTT. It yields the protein CATSDRTGPGGNTIYF.

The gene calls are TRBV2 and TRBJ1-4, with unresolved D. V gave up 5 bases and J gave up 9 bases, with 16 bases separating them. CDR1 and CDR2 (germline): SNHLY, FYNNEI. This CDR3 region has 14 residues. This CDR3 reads CASSPQGLEKKLFF. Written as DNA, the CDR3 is TGTGCCAGCAGTCCCCAAGGGCTAGAGAAAAAACTGTTTTTT.

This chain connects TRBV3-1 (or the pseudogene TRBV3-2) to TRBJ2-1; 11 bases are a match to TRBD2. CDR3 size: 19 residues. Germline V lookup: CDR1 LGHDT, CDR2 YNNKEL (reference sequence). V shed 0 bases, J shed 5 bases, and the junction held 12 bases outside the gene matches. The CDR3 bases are TGTGCCAGCAGCCAAGAAAGCCTACTAGCGGGAGTAGGGGACAATGAGCAGTTCTTC. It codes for CASSQESLLAGVGDNEQFF.

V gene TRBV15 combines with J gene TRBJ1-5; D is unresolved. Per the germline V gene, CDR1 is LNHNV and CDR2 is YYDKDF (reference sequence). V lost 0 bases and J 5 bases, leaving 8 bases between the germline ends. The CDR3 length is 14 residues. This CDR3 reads CATSRDTTDQPQHF. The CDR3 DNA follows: TGTGCCACCAGCAGAGATACAACCGATCAGCCCCAGCATTTT.

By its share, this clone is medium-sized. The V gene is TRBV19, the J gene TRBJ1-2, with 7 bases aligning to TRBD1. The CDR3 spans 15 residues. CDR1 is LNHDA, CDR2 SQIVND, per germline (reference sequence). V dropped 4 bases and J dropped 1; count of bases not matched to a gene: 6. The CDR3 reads CASSTLTGVNYGYTF. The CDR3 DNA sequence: TGTGCCAGTAGTACATTAACAGGGGTTAACTATGGCTACACCTTC. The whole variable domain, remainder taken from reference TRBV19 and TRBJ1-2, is DGGITQSPKYLFRKEGQNVTLSCEQNLNHDAMYWYRQDPGQGLRLIYYSQIVNDFQKGDIAEGYSVSREKKESFPLTVTSAQKNPTAFYLCASSTLTGVNYGYTFGSGTRLTVV.

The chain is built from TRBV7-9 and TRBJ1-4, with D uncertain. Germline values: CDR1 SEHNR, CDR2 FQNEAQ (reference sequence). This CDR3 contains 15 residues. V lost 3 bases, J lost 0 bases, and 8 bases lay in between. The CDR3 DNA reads TGTGCCAGCAGCTTTGTGATGGCAACTAATGAAAAACTGTTTTTT. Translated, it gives CASSFVMATNEKLFF. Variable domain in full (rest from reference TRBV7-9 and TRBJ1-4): DTGVSQNPRHKITKRGQNVTFRCDPISEHNRLYWYRQTLGQGPEFLTYFQNEAQLEKSRLLSDRFSAERPKGSFSTLEIQRTEQGDSAMYLCASSFVMATNEKLFFGSGTQLSVL.

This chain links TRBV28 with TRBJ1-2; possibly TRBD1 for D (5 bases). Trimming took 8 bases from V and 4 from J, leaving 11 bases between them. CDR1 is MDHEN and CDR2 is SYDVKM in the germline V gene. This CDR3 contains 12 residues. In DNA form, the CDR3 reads TGTGCCAGCCTAGGGGTGTCCTATGGCTACACCTTC. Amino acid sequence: CASLGVSYGYTF.

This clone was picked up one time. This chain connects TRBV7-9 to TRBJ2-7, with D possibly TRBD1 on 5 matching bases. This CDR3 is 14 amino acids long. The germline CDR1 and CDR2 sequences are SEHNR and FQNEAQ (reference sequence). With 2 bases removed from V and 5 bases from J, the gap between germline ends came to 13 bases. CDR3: CASSLSQGIHEQYF. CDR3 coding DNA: TGTGCCAGCAGCTTATCGCAGGGTATCCACGAGCAGTACTTC.

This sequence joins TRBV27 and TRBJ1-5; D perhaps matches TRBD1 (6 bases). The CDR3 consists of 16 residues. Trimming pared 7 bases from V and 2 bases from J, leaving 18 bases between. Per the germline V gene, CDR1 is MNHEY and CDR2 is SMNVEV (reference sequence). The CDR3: CASTTYGGAGNQPQHF. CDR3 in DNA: TGTGCCAGCACCACGTATGGGGGCGCCGGCAATCAGCCCCAGCATTTT.

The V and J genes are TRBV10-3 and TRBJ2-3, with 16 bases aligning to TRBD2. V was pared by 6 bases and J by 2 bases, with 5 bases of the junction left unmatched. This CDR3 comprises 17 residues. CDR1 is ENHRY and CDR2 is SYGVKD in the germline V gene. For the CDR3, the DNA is TGTGCCATCAGGACGGGACTAGCGGGAGGGTTCACAGATACGCAGTATTTT. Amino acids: CAIRTGLAGGFTDTQYF.

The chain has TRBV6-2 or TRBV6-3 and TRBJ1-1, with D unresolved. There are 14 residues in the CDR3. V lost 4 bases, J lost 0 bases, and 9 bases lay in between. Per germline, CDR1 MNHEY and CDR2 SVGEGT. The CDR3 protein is CASSSYILNTEAFF. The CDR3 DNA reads TGTGCCAGCAGTTCATACATCTTGAACACTGAAGCTTTCTTT.

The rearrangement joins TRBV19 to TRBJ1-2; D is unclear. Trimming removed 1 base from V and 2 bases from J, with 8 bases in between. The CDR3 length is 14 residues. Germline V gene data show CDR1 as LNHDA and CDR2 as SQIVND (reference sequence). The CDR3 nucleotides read TGTGCCAGTAGTATAGGCGAGGGAAACTATGGCTACACCTTC. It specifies CASSIGEGNYGYTF.

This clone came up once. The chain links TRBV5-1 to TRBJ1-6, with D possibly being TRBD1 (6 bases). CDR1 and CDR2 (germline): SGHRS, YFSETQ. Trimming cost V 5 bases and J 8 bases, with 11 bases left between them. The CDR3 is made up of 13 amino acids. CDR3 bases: TGCGCCAGCAGGGACAGCGGCGATTCACCCCTCCACTTT. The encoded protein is CASRDSGDSPLHF.

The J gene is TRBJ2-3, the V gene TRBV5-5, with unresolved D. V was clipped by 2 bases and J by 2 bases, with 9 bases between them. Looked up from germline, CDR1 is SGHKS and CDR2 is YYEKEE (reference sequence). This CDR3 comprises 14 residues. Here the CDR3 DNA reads TGTGCCAGCAGCTTAGATCCACCCACAGATACGCAGTATTTT. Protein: CASSLDPPTDTQYF.